What follows are 5 T cell receptor beta chains derived from one specimen sequenced in a study of OX40 agonist ivuxolimab in advanced cancers. Clones were read by immunoSEQ multiplex PCR, and TCRdb kept only the in-frame ones, dropping some. Among about 67,000 clones listed, approximately 90% were seen once. The starting material was CD4+ or CD8+ T cells sorted from blood, obtained in a trial of the OX40 agonist ivuxolimab. The source of these receptors is an adult with an advanced solid tumor such as melanoma, head and neck, liver or kidney cancer.

This chain connects TRBV28 to TRBJ2-2; a possible D gene is TRBD2 (5 bases). Trimming removed 6 bases from V and 0 bases from J, with 11 bases in between. The V gene's germline CDR1 is MDHEN and CDR2 SYDVKM. This CDR3 has 15 residues. The CDR3 sequence: CASRKSGTNTGELFF. In nucleotides, the CDR3 is TGTGCCAGCAGGAAAAGCGGTACGAACACCGGGGAGCTGTTTTTT.

This clone was seen only once. The rearrangement joins TRBV9 to TRBJ1-3; perhaps TRBD1 as D (5 bases). In germline, CDR1 is SGDLS, CDR2 YYNGEE. The CDR3 is 15 amino acids. V lost 0 bases to trimming and J lost 8 bases, with 15 bases between them. CDR3 protein: CASSVGAGSGDTIYF. CDR3 DNA: TGTGCCAGCAGCGTAGGCGCAGGGAGTGGGGACACCATATATTTT.

This clone was observed once. The rearrangement joins TRBV10-3 to TRBJ1-1, with D perhaps matching TRBD1 (5 bases). Germline assignment: CDR1 ENHRY and CDR2 SYGVKD. Trimming left V 6 bases short and J 4 bases short, with 18 bases between. The CDR3 is made up of 15 amino acids. CDR3 sequence: CAIRETDGAVTEAFF. The DNA of the CDR3 is TGTGCCATCAGAGAGACAGATGGGGCGGTCACTGAAGCTTTCTTT.

The sample holds one count of this clone. CDR3 sequence: CASSFPGSSYNEQFF. The CDR3 DNA follows: TGCGCCAGCAGCTTTCCAGGGAGCTCCTACAATGAGCAGTTCTTC. The rearrangement joins TRBV5-1 to TRBJ2-1; D tentatively fits TRBD1 or TRBD2 (5 bases each). Germline values: CDR1 SGHRS, CDR2 YFSETQ. This CDR3 spans 15 amino acids. V gave up 2 bases and J gave up 0 bases, with 9 bases separating them.

The chain is built from TRBV6-5 and TRBJ2-3, with 9 positions matching TRBD1. Germline V lookup: CDR1 MNHEY, CDR2 SVGAGI. CDR3 length equals 15 residues. Trimming took 2 bases from V and 3 from J; bases not matched to a gene: 3. In DNA form, the CDR3 reads TGTGCCAGCAGTTACACAGGGGGCATGACAGATACGCAGTATTTT. It encodes CASSYTGGMTDTQYF.